The rows below give T cell receptor beta chains drawn from one sample of a study of blood T cell repertoires in COVID-19. Here immunoSEQ multiplex PCR was the method, and the copy in TCRdb shows in-frame clones only, minus some. The sample holds some 130,000 clones, roughly 76% seen once. Sample: peripheral blood. All receptors derive from a man older than 75 with acute or convalescent COVID-19. CDR3s include the opening cysteine and the closing phenylalanine or tryptophan. Each record gives: J gene, clone size, V gene, D gene, CDR3 protein, CDR3 DNA. The D gene is left open where the match is weak. Some rows have no size entry. The others give once, few or many, or a class for an expanded clone.

TRBJ1-1	.	TRBV5-1	.	CASSLQGGGTEAFF	TGCGCCAGCAGCCTCCAGGGTGGTGGCACTGAAGCTTTCTTT
TRBJ1-2	few	TRBV4-3	TRBD1	CASSQERGTVGYTF	TGCGCCAGCAGCCAAGAACGCGGGACAGTCGGGTACACCTTC
TRBJ2-3	.	TRBV4-3	TRBD1	CASSQDSRTGLTQYF	TGCGCCAGCAGCCAAGATAGCCGGACAGGGCTTACGCAGTATTTT
TRBJ1-3	.	TRBV7-9	.	CASSPPDSSSGNTIYF	TGTGCCAGCAGCCCCCCGGACTCGAGCTCTGGAAACACCATATATTTT
TRBJ2-3	.	TRBV5-1	TRBD1	CASSFGTGVSDTQYF	TGCGCCAGCAGCTTCGGGACAGGGGTCTCAGATACGCAGTATTTT
TRBJ1-2	.	TRBV20-1	TRBD1	CSASRQGEGYGYTF	TGCAGTGCTAGTCGACAGGGGGAGGGCTATGGCTACACCTTC
TRBJ2-7	.	TRBV29-1	TRBD1	CSVRQGTPYEQYF	TGCAGCGTCCGACAGGGGACCCCCTACGAGCAGTACTTC
TRBJ1-2	.	TRBV19	.	CASGAATYGYTF	TGTGCCAGTGGGGCAGCCACCTATGGCTACACCTTC
TRBJ1-5	.	TRBV28	.	CASTLGQRDQPQHF	TGTGCCAGCACCCTTGGACAGCGAGATCAGCCCCAGCATTTT
TRBJ1-5	.	TRBV28	.	CASSSDSPNQPQHF	TGTGCCAGCAGTTCGGACAGCCCTAATCAGCCCCAGCATTTT
TRBJ2-2	.	TRBV5-1	TRBD1	CATTLRTGGTGELFF	TGCGCCACCACTCTGAGGACAGGGGGCACCGGGGAGCTGTTTTTT
TRBJ2-3	.	TRBV11-3	.	CASSLDLTETHTQYF	TGTGCCAGCAGCTTAGATCTGACAGAAACACATACGCAGTATTTT
TRBJ2-1	.	TRBV5-4	TRBD1	CASSPGTDYNEQFF	TGTGCCAGCAGCCCCGGGACAGACTACAATGAGCAGTTCTTC
TRBJ2-7	.	TRBV15	TRBD1	CATSKGQAQIF	TGTGCCACCAGCAAGGGACAGGCGCAAATCTTC
TRBJ2-7	few	TRBV5-4	.	CASSPQGISYEQYF	TGTGCCAGCAGCCCACAGGGAATTTCGTACGAGCAGTACTTC
TRBJ2-7	many	TRBV7-9	.	CASSLVRGTDYEQYF	TGTGCCAGCAGCTTAGTTAGGGGAACAGACTACGAGCAGTACTTC
TRBJ2-7	.	TRBV1	.	CTSSFRGPGREQYF	TGCACCAGCAGCTTCCGGGGACCCGGGAGGGAGCAGTACTTC
TRBJ2-5	.	TRBV5-5	.	CASSPRVQETQYF	TGTGCCAGCAGCCCCCGGGTCCAAGAGACCCAGTACTTC
TRBJ2-7	.	TRBV6-5	.	CASSYSTAGLNYEQYF	TGTGCCAGCAGTTATTCCACCGCAGGGCTTAATTACGAGCAGTACTTC
TRBJ1-3	.	TRBV7-2	TRBD1	CASSPRQGRSSGNTIYF	TGTGCCAGCAGCCCAAGACAGGGCCGAAGCTCTGGAAACACCATATATTTT
TRBJ1-1	.	TRBV2	.	CASSEWQGSSEAFF	TGTGCCAGCAGTGAGTGGCAGGGCAGTTCCGAAGCTTTCTTT
TRBJ2-6	.	TRBV29-1	.	CSATSRTGMASGANVLTF	TGCAGCGCCACCAGTCGGACGGGGATGGCCTCTGGGGCCAACGTCCTGACTTTC
TRBJ2-3	.	TRBV5-1	.	CASSFGGSRDTQYF	TGCGCCAGCAGCTTTGGGGGGAGCAGAGATACGCAGTATTTT
TRBJ2-2	.	TRBV28	TRBD2	CASFPAGDTGELFF	TGTGCCAGCTTCCCGGCGGGGGACACCGGGGAGCTGTTTTTT
TRBJ2-3	few	TRBV7-3	TRBD2	CASSYLGGDTDTQYF	TGTGCCAGCAGCTACCTCGGGGGGGACACAGATACGCAGTATTTT
TRBJ1-1	.	TRBV19	.	CASQQVENTEAFF	TGTGCCAGCCAACAGGTTGAGAACACTGAAGCTTTCTTT
TRBJ2-7	.	TRBV24-1	.	CATSDVTTSYEQYF	TGTGCCACCAGTGACGTGACAACCTCCTACGAGCAGTACTTC
TRBJ1-6	once	TRBV21-1	.	CASRGEVSPLHF	TGTGCCAGCAGGGGAGAGGTCTCACCCCTCCACTTT
TRBJ1-6	.	TRBV28	.	CASSLSPGIGPPLHF	TGTGCCAGCAGTTTATCTCCAGGGATTGGGCCACCCCTCCACTTT
TRBJ2-3	.	TRBV7-6	TRBD2	CASSLWGAGATDTQYF	TGTGCCAGCAGCTTATGGGGAGCGGGGGCTACAGATACGCAGTATTTT
TRBJ1-2	.	TRBV4-3	.	CASSQVSPGSTGGYTF	TGCGCCAGCAGCCAAGTTTCCCCGGGGTCCACGGGCGGCTACACCTTC
TRBJ1-1	.	TRBV9	.	CASSVAIDRGEAFF	TGTGCCAGCAGCGTAGCTATCGACAGAGGTGAAGCTTTCTTT
TRBJ1-1	.	TRBV18	.	CASSPRATRNTEAFF	TGTGCCAGCTCACCACGAGCGACGAGGAACACTGAAGCTTTCTTT
TRBJ2-7	.	TRBV2	.	CASSDQGGYEQYF	TGTGCCAGCAGTGATCAGGGGGGCTACGAGCAGTACTTC
TRBJ2-2	.	TRBV27	TRBD1	CASSPDRENTGELFF	TGTGCCAGCAGCCCGGACAGGGAAAACACCGGGGAGCTGTTTTTT
TRBJ1-5	medium-sized	TRBV7-9	.	CASSPNSGNQPQHF	TGTGCCAGCAGCCCCAACTCAGGGAATCAGCCCCAGCATTTT
TRBJ2-5	once	TRBV3-1/TRBV3-2	TRBD1	CASIRRTGHEETQYF	TGTGCCAGCATTCGTCGGACAGGGCATGAAGAGACCCAGTACTTC
TRBJ1-2	once	TRBV7-2	.	CASSPSRTNYGYTF	TGTGCCAGCAGCCCAAGTCGCACAAACTATGGCTACACCTTC
TRBJ1-6	.	TRBV5-1	TRBD1	CASSLEGQDSPLHF	TGCGCCAGCAGCTTGGAAGGACAGGACTCACCCCTCCACTTT
TRBJ1-3	.	TRBV7-6	TRBD1	CASSLGQGATGNTIYF	TGTGCCAGCAGCTTAGGACAGGGAGCAACTGGAAACACCATATATTTT
TRBJ1-1	medium-sized	TRBV6-5	.	CASSYTENTEAFF	TGTGCCAGCAGTTACACAGAGAACACTGAAGCTTTCTTT
TRBJ2-1	.	TRBV5-5	.	CASSSGLSNGYNEQFF	TGTGCCAGCAGCTCCGGACTTTCTAACGGGTACAATGAGCAGTTCTTC
TRBJ1-5	.	TRBV5-3	TRBD1	CARSPRYRTGTTFSNQPQHF	TGTGCCAGAAGCCCGCGGTATAGGACAGGGACCACTTTTAGCAATCAGCCCCAGCATTTT
TRBJ1-1	.	TRBV11-2	TRBD1	CASSTRTGRNTEAFF	TGTGCCAGCAGCACCCGGACAGGGAGGAACACTGAAGCTTTCTTT
TRBJ2-7	.	TRBV4-3	TRBD1	CASSQLGTGPYEQYF	TGCGCCAGCAGCCAATTGGGGACAGGTCCCTACGAGCAGTACTTC
TRBJ2-4	.	TRBV6-6	.	CASRRGGNALAKNIQYF	TGTGCCAGCAGGCGAGGAGGAAATGCCTTAGCCAAAAACATTCAGTACTTC